This T cell receptor beta chain stems from a study of T cell repertoires in aging, cancer and after chemotherapy. At the level of the study: Patients with glioblastoma brain tumors were sampled before and after temozolomide-based therapy. The whole study produced a dataset of some 10 million TCR reads.

A mixed TRB-A/B primer pool amplified rearranged TRB by multiplex touch-down PCR. TCRdb recomputed calls from the multiplex PCR reads with MiXCR, one row per CDR3 protein. Of 5,300 or so distinct CDR3 sequences in the sample, 25% to 35% were seen once. This clonotype came up a few times. Antigen unknown. Broader study findings: Loss of evenness, beyond lost richness, contributed to age-related TCR diversity decline in cancer patients. Across the chemotherapy interval, each cancer cohort showed higher median generation probability, suggesting thymic rebound.

Amplification of TCR beta used genomic DNA extracted from peripheral blood. The germline V and J ends were trimmed by 2 bases and 0 bases, with 9 bases remaining between them. The germline CDR1 and CDR2 sequences are SGHRS and YFSETQ. The CDR3 runs 15 residues. The gene calls are TRBV5-1 and TRBJ2-1, with D perhaps TRBD1 or TRBD2 (5 bases each). This receptor was obtained from a human donor with a solid tumor. The sequenced material came from blood. CDR3 coding DNA: TGCGCCAGCAGCTTATGGGGGAGCTCCTACAATGAGCAGTTCTTC. It codes for CASSLWGSSYNEQFF.